These T cell receptor beta chains were read from a single sample in a study of cytomegalovirus exposure and HLA in healthy donors. Sequencing used immunoSEQ multiplex PCR; TCRdb keeps in-frame clones, though not all of them. There are 70,000 to 75,000 clones in the sample; over 90% occur only once, and under 1.3% lies in the top ten. The sample taken for sequencing was PBMCs. Receptors were obtained from a woman younger than 30 in good health and CMV-seronegative. The CDR3 runs from the conserved cysteine through the conserved F or W. Fields, in order: V gene, CDR3 length, clone size, D gene, J gene, CDR3 protein, CDR3 DNA. D genes are given only for firm matches. Clone size is shown for a subset of rows, as once, few, many or a class of expanded clone.

>TRBV2|13|.|.|TRBJ2-1
CASRRLVGDEQFF
TGTGCCAGCAGGCGACTAGTCGGGGATGAGCAGTTCTTC
>TRBV25-1|14|.|.|TRBJ1-5
CASSPSGGNQPQHF
TGTGCCAGCAGCCCCTCGGGGGGCAATCAGCCCCAGCATTTT
>TRBV7-2|19|.|TRBD2|TRBJ2-4
CASSARLAGDGEGKNIQYF
TGTGCCAGCAGCGCACGACTAGCGGGAGATGGGGAGGGCAAAAACATTCAGTACTTC
>TRBV27|13|.|.|TRBJ1-2
CASSSGGQYGYTF
TGTGCCAGCAGTTCGGGTGGACAGTATGGCTACACCTTC
>TRBV6-1|15|.|TRBD2|TRBJ2-5
CASRTGTSGWGAQYF
TGTGCCAGCAGAACCGGGACTAGCGGATGGGGGGCCCAGTACTTC
>TRBV4-1|12|.|.|TRBJ1-4
CASRYREEKLFF
TGCGCCAGCAGGTACAGGGAGGAAAAACTGTTTTTT
>TRBV19|13|.|.|TRBJ1-2
CASVDGRYYGYTF
TGTGCCAGTGTGGACGGGAGGTACTATGGCTACACCTTC
>TRBV30|13|.|.|TRBJ2-1
CARNGQGGFGQFF
TGTGCCCGGAACGGACAGGGAGGGTTTGGGCAGTTCTTC
>TRBV6-1|14|.|.|TRBJ1-4
CASSETKTNEKLFF
TGTGCCAGCAGTGAGACTAAAACTAATGAAAAACTGTTTTTT
>TRBV2|15|.|.|TRBJ2-7
CASSEFSRSNYEQYF
TGTGCCAGCAGTGAATTTTCTAGAAGTAACTACGAGCAGTACTTC
>TRBV19|15|.|.|TRBJ2-1
CASSNTAGLNNEQFF
TGTGCCAGTAGTAATACAGCGGGTCTAAACAATGAGCAGTTCTTC
>TRBV6-6|14|.|TRBD2|TRBJ2-3
CASSRLAEPDTQYF
TGTGCCAGCAGTAGACTAGCTGAACCAGATACGCAGTATTTT
>TRBV6-5|15|.|TRBD1|TRBJ1-1
CASSYTTGGGTEAFF
TGTGCCAGCAGTTACACGACAGGGGGCGGTACTGAAGCTTTCTTT
>TRBV9|15|.|TRBD1|TRBJ2-7
CASSPGQGAGGEQYF
TGTGCCAGCAGCCCCGGACAGGGGGCTGGGGGAGAGCAGTACTTC
>TRBV5-8|15|.|.|TRBJ2-3
CASSLGLARPDTQYF
TGTGCCAGCAGCTTGGGTCTAGCGCGTCCAGATACGCAGTATTTT
>TRBV19|13|once|.|TRBJ2-7
CASSPGSSYEQYF
TGTGCCAGTAGCCCGGGAAGCTCCTACGAGCAGTACTTC
>TRBV27|16|.|.|TRBJ2-1
CASGRMDSSLYNEQFF
TGTGCCAGCGGCCGAATGGACAGTTCCTTGTACAATGAGCAGTTCTTC
>TRBV27|12|.|TRBD1|TRBJ2-5
CATRQGRETQYF
TGTGCCACCCGACAGGGACGGGAGACCCAGTACTTC
>TRBV6-5|15|few|TRBD2|TRBJ2-1
CASSYGGGLVNEQFF
TGTGCCAGCAGTTACGGGGGAGGGCTTGTTAATGAGCAGTTCTTC
>TRBV7-3|21|.|TRBD2|TRBJ2-3
CASSLTRPGLAGGRSTDTQYF
TGTGCCAGCAGCTTAACGCGACCGGGACTAGCGGGGGGGCGTAGCACAGATACGCAGTATTTT